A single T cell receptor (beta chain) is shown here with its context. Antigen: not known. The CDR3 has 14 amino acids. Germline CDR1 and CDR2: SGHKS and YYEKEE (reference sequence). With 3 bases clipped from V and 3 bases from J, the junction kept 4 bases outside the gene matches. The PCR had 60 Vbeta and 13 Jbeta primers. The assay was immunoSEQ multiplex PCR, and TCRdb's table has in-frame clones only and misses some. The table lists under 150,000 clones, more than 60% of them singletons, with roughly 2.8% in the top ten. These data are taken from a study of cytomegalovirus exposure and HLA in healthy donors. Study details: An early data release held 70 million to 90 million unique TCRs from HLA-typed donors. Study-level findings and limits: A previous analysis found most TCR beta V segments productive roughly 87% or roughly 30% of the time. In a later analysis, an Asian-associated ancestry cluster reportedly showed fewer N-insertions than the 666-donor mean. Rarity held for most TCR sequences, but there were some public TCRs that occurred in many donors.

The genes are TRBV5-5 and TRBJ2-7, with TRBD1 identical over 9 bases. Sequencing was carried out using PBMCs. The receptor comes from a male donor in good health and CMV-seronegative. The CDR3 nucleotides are TGTGCCAGCAGCTCGACAGGGGGAAGCTACGAGCAGTACTTC. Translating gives CASSSTGGSYEQYF.